Listed below are T cell receptor beta chains from one sample, sequenced in a study of OX40 agonist ivuxolimab in advanced cancers. Using immunoSEQ multiplex PCR, the repertoire was profiled, and TCRdb retains in-frame clones only, with some absent. The sample contains about 57,000 clones, under 85% of which appear only once. The specimen was CD4+ or CD8+ T cells sorted from blood, collected in a trial of the OX40 agonist ivuxolimab. The receptors were gathered from an adult with an advanced solid tumor such as melanoma, head and neck, liver or kidney cancer. Both conserved end residues are part of each CDR3. Fields, in order: D gene, J gene, V gene, clone size, CDR3 protein, CDR3 DNA. D genes are given only for firm matches. Size is omitted from some rows. Given values are once, few, many or a class for expanded clones.

D gene: TRBD1; J gene: TRBJ2-3; V gene: TRBV5-8; clone size: NA; CDR3 protein: CASNSQPGQGTSDTQYF; CDR3 DNA: TGTGCCAGCAACTCTCAACCGGGACAGGGGACGTCAGATACGCAGTATTTT
D gene: NA; J gene: TRBJ2-3; V gene: TRBV21-1; clone size: NA; CDR3 protein: CASSKEAGGDKSADTQYF; CDR3 DNA: TGTGCCAGCAGCAAAGAGGCAGGCGGGGACAAATCCGCAGATACGCAGTATTTT
D gene: NA; J gene: TRBJ2-3; V gene: TRBV4-1; clone size: NA; CDR3 protein: CASSHRQGTDTQYF; CDR3 DNA: TGCGCCAGCAGCCATCGACAGGGCACAGATACGCAGTATTTT
D gene: NA; J gene: TRBJ1-2; V gene: TRBV5-5; clone size: NA; CDR3 protein: CASSLNSYGYTF; CDR3 DNA: TGTGCCAGCAGCTTGAATAGCTATGGCTACACCTTC
D gene: TRBD1; J gene: TRBJ1-5; V gene: TRBV6-6; clone size: NA; CDR3 protein: CASRPDRGVSNQPQHF; CDR3 DNA: TGTGCCAGCAGGCCCGACAGGGGGGTCAGCAATCAGCCCCAGCATTTT
D gene: NA; J gene: TRBJ1-4; V gene: TRBV28; clone size: NA; CDR3 protein: CASSLGRTTNEKLFF; CDR3 DNA: TGTGCCAGCAGTTTAGGGCGCACAACTAATGAAAAACTGTTTTTT
D gene: NA; J gene: TRBJ2-7; V gene: TRBV18; clone size: NA; CDR3 protein: CASSPLEGKNEQYF; CDR3 DNA: TGTGCCAGCTCACCCCTGGAAGGGAAGAACGAGCAGTACTTC
D gene: TRBD2; J gene: TRBJ2-7; V gene: TRBV28; clone size: NA; CDR3 protein: CASSATGGYTYEQYF; CDR3 DNA: TGTGCCAGCAGTGCCACGGGGGGATATACCTACGAGCAGTACTTC
D gene: TRBD1; J gene: TRBJ2-7; V gene: TRBV5-1; clone size: NA; CDR3 protein: CASRDREDEQYF; CDR3 DNA: TGCGCCAGCAGGGACAGGGAGGACGAGCAGTACTTC
D gene: TRBD1; J gene: TRBJ2-5; V gene: TRBV10-2; clone size: NA; CDR3 protein: CASRTGQGRETQYF; CDR3 DNA: TGCGCCAGCAGAACAGGACAGGGGCGAGAGACCCAGTACTTC
D gene: TRBD1; J gene: TRBJ1-5; V gene: TRBV19; clone size: NA; CDR3 protein: CASSEEGGYGQPQHF; CDR3 DNA: TGTGCCAGTAGTGAGGAAGGGGGCTATGGTCAGCCCCAGCATTTT
D gene: TRBD1; J gene: TRBJ2-3; V gene: TRBV9; clone size: NA; CDR3 protein: CASSPRTGGAGDTQYF; CDR3 DNA: TGTGCCAGCAGCCCCCGGACAGGGGGCGCGGGAGATACGCAGTATTTT
D gene: NA; J gene: TRBJ1-1; V gene: TRBV4-1; clone size: NA; CDR3 protein: CASRSPLSGQAFF; CDR3 DNA: TGCGCCAGCAGATCCCCGCTTTCGGGACAAGCTTTCTTT
D gene: TRBD1; J gene: TRBJ1-5; V gene: TRBV19; clone size: NA; CDR3 protein: CASTPLDRGLGQPQHF; CDR3 DNA: TGTGCCAGTACCCCCTTGGACAGGGGATTGGGTCAGCCCCAGCATTTT
D gene: NA; J gene: TRBJ1-1; V gene: TRBV19; clone size: once; CDR3 protein: CASSATLLGLNTEAFF; CDR3 DNA: TGTGCCAGTAGTGCGACTCTATTGGGCCTGAACACTGAAGCTTTCTTT
D gene: NA; J gene: TRBJ1-2; V gene: TRBV2; clone size: NA; CDR3 protein: CASSLLGGPNYGYTF; CDR3 DNA: TGTGCCAGCAGTTTACTTGGGGGCCCAAACTATGGCTACACCTTC
D gene: NA; J gene: TRBJ2-3; V gene: TRBV9; clone size: NA; CDR3 protein: CASSVQSSSTDTQYF; CDR3 DNA: TGTGCCAGCAGCGTACAATCTTCTAGCACAGATACGCAGTATTTT
D gene: NA; J gene: TRBJ2-1; V gene: TRBV18; clone size: NA; CDR3 protein: CASSPPRTNEQFF; CDR3 DNA: TGTGCCAGCTCACCACCCAGGACCAATGAGCAGTTCTTC
D gene: NA; J gene: TRBJ1-1; V gene: TRBV18; clone size: NA; CDR3 protein: CASSPVTENTEAFF; CDR3 DNA: TGTGCCAGCTCACCAGTGACAGAGAACACTGAAGCTTTCTTT
D gene: NA; J gene: TRBJ2-7; V gene: TRBV28; clone size: few; CDR3 protein: CASSWGQSPSYEQYF; CDR3 DNA: TGTGCCAGCAGTTGGGGCCAATCACCATCCTACGAGCAGTACTTC
D gene: TRBD2; J gene: TRBJ2-1; V gene: TRBV15; clone size: NA; CDR3 protein: CATSPTLAEPSSYNEQFF; CDR3 DNA: TGTGCCACCAGCCCAACCCTAGCGGAACCTAGCTCCTACAATGAGCAGTTCTTC
D gene: NA; J gene: TRBJ1-1; V gene: TRBV6-6; clone size: NA; CDR3 protein: CASRTDSGMNTEAFF; CDR3 DNA: TGTGCCAGCAGAACGGACAGTGGGATGAACACTGAAGCTTTCTTT
D gene: TRBD1; J gene: TRBJ1-4; V gene: TRBV2; clone size: NA; CDR3 protein: CASREQGVLGEKLFF; CDR3 DNA: TGTGCCAGTAGAGAACAGGGGGTCCTTGGAGAAAAACTGTTTTTT
D gene: NA; J gene: TRBJ2-3; V gene: TRBV7-2; clone size: once; CDR3 protein: CASSLVAGVSTDTQYF; CDR3 DNA: TGTGCCAGCAGCTTAGTGGCAGGAGTTAGCACAGATACGCAGTATTTT
D gene: NA; J gene: TRBJ1-1; V gene: TRBV6-5; clone size: once; CDR3 protein: CASSYPYGGRNTEAFF; CDR3 DNA: TGTGCCAGCAGTTACCCCTATGGGGGGCGAAACACTGAAGCTTTCTTT
D gene: NA; J gene: TRBJ1-6; V gene: TRBV6-5; clone size: once; CDR3 protein: CASSWRGGNSPLHF; CDR3 DNA: TGTGCCAGCAGTTGGCGGGGTGGTAATTCACCCCTCCACTTT
D gene: NA; J gene: TRBJ2-7; V gene: TRBV7-3; clone size: NA; CDR3 protein: CASSLRAGVEQYF; CDR3 DNA: TGTGCCAGCAGCTTACGGGCAGGGGTCGAGCAGTACTTC
D gene: NA; J gene: TRBJ1-1; V gene: TRBV6-4; clone size: NA; CDR3 protein: CASSRDRFSPEAFF; CDR3 DNA: TGTGCCAGCAGCCGGGACCGCTTTTCACCGGAAGCTTTCTTT
D gene: NA; J gene: TRBJ2-1; V gene: TRBV5-4; clone size: NA; CDR3 protein: CASSLDGAEQFF; CDR3 DNA: TGTGCCAGCAGCTTGGATGGGGCGGAGCAGTTCTTC
D gene: NA; J gene: TRBJ2-1; V gene: TRBV5-6; clone size: NA; CDR3 protein: CASSLYNEQFF; CDR3 DNA: TGTGCCAGCAGCCTTTACAATGAGCAGTTCTTC
D gene: TRBD2; J gene: TRBJ2-1; V gene: TRBV6-5; clone size: NA; CDR3 protein: CASSSVMGGVNEQFF; CDR3 DNA: TGTGCCAGCAGCTCTGTTATGGGGGGGGTGAATGAGCAGTTCTTC
D gene: TRBD1; J gene: TRBJ1-6; V gene: TRBV16; clone size: NA; CDR3 protein: CASSRDRGPLHF; CDR3 DNA: TGTGCCAGCAGCCGAGACAGGGGTCCCCTCCACTTT
D gene: TRBD2; J gene: TRBJ2-1; V gene: TRBV19; clone size: NA; CDR3 protein: CASTLSGIGEQFF; CDR3 DNA: TGTGCCAGTACCCTAAGCGGGATTGGCGAGCAGTTCTTC
D gene: NA; J gene: TRBJ1-5; V gene: TRBV7-9; clone size: few; CDR3 protein: CASSRDLGPQHF; CDR3 DNA: TGTGCCAGCAGCCGGGACCTTGGGCCCCAGCATTTT
D gene: NA; J gene: TRBJ1-5; V gene: TRBV11-2; clone size: NA; CDR3 protein: CASSQGLVGAAQPQHF; CDR3 DNA: TGTGCCAGCAGCCAAGGGTTGGTGGGGGCGGCTCAGCCCCAGCATTTT
D gene: TRBD2; J gene: TRBJ2-1; V gene: TRBV6-1; clone size: NA; CDR3 protein: CASSERGAGGGGLNEQFF; CDR3 DNA: TGTGCCAGCAGTGAACGGGGTGCGGGGGGAGGTGGATTGAATGAGCAGTTCTTC
D gene: TRBD2; J gene: TRBJ2-1; V gene: TRBV19; clone size: NA; CDR3 protein: CASSIRPASGAVYNEQFF; CDR3 DNA: TGTGCCAGTAGTATCAGGCCGGCTAGCGGGGCAGTCTACAATGAGCAGTTCTTC
D gene: NA; J gene: TRBJ1-1; V gene: TRBV18; clone size: NA; CDR3 protein: CASSFQGGTEAFF; CDR3 DNA: TGTGCCAGCTCATTTCAAGGAGGCACTGAAGCTTTCTTT
D gene: NA; J gene: TRBJ2-3; V gene: TRBV30; clone size: NA; CDR3 protein: CAWRGRWDTDTQYF; CDR3 DNA: TGTGCCTGGAGGGGGAGATGGGACACAGATACGCAGTATTTT
D gene: TRBD1; J gene: TRBJ2-1; V gene: TRBV11-2; clone size: NA; CDR3 protein: CASSLATGAYEQFF; CDR3 DNA: TGTGCCAGCAGCTTAGCGACAGGGGCCTATGAGCAGTTCTTC
D gene: NA; J gene: TRBJ2-7; V gene: TRBV5-5; clone size: NA; CDR3 protein: CASSLGDSFWEQYF; CDR3 DNA: TGTGCCAGCAGCTTGGGAGACAGTTTCTGGGAGCAGTACTTC
D gene: TRBD1; J gene: TRBJ2-3; V gene: TRBV18; clone size: NA; CDR3 protein: CASSPKGGQGTDTQYF; CDR3 DNA: TGTGCCAGCTCACCCAAGGGGGGACAGGGCACAGATACGCAGTATTTT
D gene: NA; J gene: TRBJ2-1; V gene: TRBV9; clone size: NA; CDR3 protein: CASSVGPHSQFF; CDR3 DNA: TGTGCCAGCAGCGTCGGTCCCCACTCGCAGTTCTTC
D gene: TRBD1; J gene: TRBJ1-4; V gene: TRBV28; clone size: NA; CDR3 protein: CASSLFRGAGEKLFF; CDR3 DNA: TGTGCCAGCAGTTTATTCAGGGGGGCGGGTGAAAAACTGTTTTTT